This paragraph reports one TCR beta chain. V was shortened by 2 bases and J by 6 bases, with 17 bases between the two germline ends. The CDR3 is 15 amino acids. CDR1 is SGDLS and CDR2 is YYNGEE in the germline V gene. The data were taken from a study of OX40 agonist ivuxolimab in advanced cancers. Study information: Patient treatment consisted of intravenous ivuxolimab administration every 2 weeks at 0.01 to 10 mg/kg.

Sequencing used immunoSEQ multiplex PCR; TCRdb keeps in-frame clones, though not all of them. The table records around 72,000 clones, approximately 92% of them present only once. Sequenced material: CD4+ or CD8+ T cells sorted from blood, taken in a trial of the OX40 agonist ivuxolimab. J is TRBJ1-1 and V is TRBV9, with D perhaps TRBD1 (5 bases). The source is an adult with an advanced solid tumor such as melanoma, head and neck, liver or kidney cancer. CDR3 in DNA: TGTGCCAGCAGCGTCCATTCGGGACTGGTCCCTGAAGCTTTCTTT. It yields the protein CASSVHSGLVPEAFF.